This T cell receptor (beta chain) emerged from a study of cytomegalovirus exposure and HLA in healthy donors. V was clipped by 4 bases and J by 4 bases, with 17 bases between them. Germline CDR1 and CDR2: SGHDN and FVKESK. The CDR3 spans 15 residues. This clone turned up a few times. The antigen remains undetermined. Whole-study results and caveats: In an earlier analysis, about 90% or about 30%: the productive usage of most TCR beta V segments. A later analysis found that most CMV-associated TCR beta chains appeared HLA-restricted.

The primer mix had 60 Vbeta and 13 Jbeta primers. Repertoires were generated with immunoSEQ multiplex PCR, while TCRdb's copy carries only in-frame clones and drops some. The data contain roughly 99,000 clones, 75% to 85% of them singletons. The sequenced sample was PBMCs. The chain has TRBV14 and TRBJ2-7; maybe TRBD1 (6 bases). This TCR came from a woman aged 35 to 49 in good health and CMV-seronegative. CDR3 DNA sequence: TGTGCCAGCAGCCGCCAGGACAGTGCCCTTTACGAGCAGTACTTC. It specifies CASSRQDSALYEQYF.